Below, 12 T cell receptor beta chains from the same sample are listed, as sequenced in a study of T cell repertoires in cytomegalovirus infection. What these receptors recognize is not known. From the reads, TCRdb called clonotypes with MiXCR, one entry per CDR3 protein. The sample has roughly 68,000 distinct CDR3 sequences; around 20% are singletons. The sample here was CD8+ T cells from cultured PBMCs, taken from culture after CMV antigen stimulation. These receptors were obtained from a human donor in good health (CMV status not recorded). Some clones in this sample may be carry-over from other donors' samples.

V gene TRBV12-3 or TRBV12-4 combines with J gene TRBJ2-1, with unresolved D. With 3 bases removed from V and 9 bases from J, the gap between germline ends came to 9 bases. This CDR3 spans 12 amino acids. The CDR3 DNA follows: TGTGCCAGCAGTTTCCGAAAATTTGAGCAGTTCTTC. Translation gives CASSFRKFEQFF.

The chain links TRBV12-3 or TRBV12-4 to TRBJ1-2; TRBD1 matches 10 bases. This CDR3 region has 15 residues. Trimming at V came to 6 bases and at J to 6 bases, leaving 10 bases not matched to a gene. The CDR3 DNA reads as TGTGCCAGCAGATACGCTCCCGGGACAGGGGATGGCTACACCTTC. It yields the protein CASRYAPGTGDGYTF.

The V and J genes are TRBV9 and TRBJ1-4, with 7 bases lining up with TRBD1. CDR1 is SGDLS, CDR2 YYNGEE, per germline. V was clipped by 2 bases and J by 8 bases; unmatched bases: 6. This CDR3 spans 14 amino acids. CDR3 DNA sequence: TGTGCCAGCAGCGTGACAGGGATTGGAGAAAAACTGTTTTTT. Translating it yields CASSVTGIGEKLFF.

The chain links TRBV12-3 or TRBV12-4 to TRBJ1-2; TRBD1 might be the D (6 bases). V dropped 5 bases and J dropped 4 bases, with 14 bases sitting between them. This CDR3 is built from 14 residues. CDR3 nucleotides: TGTGCCAGCAGTGGGGGACATCTGGGCTATGGCTACACCTTC. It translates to CASSGGHLGYGYTF.

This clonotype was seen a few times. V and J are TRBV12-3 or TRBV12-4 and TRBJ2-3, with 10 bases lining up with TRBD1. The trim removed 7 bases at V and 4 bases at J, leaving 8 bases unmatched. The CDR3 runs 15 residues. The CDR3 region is CASTLIGQGADTQYF. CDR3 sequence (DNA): TGTGCCAGCACCCTGATCGGACAGGGGGCAGATACGCAGTATTTT.

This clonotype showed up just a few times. In DNA form, the CDR3 reads TGTGCCAGCTCCTTCCAGCGGGACAGGGGGTATCAGCCCCAGCATTTT. Translation: CASSFQRDRGYQPQHF. V usage is TRBV18 and J usage is TRBJ1-5, with 11 bases fitting TRBD1. Trimming removed 6 bases from V and 5 bases from J; junction bases left unmatched: 9. The CDR3 consists of 16 residues. CDR1 and CDR2 from the germline V gene are KGHSH and LQKENI.

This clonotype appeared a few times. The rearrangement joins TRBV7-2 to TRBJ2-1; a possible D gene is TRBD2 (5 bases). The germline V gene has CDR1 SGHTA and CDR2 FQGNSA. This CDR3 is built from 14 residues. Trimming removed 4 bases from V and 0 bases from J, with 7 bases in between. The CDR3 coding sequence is TGTGCCAGCAGCTCCCGGGGCTCCTACAATGAGCAGTTCTTC. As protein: CASSSRGSYNEQFF.

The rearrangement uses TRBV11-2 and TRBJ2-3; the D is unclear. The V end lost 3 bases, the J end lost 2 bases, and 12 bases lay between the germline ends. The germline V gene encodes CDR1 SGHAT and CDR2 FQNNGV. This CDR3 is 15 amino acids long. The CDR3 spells CASSFQAAPTDTQYF. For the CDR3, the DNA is TGTGCCAGCAGCTTTCAGGCAGCACCCACAGATACGCAGTATTTT.

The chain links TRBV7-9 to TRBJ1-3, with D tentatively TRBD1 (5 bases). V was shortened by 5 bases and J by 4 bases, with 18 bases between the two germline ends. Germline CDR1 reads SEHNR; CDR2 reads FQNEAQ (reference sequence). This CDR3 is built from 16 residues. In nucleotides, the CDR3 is TGTGCCAGCAGCCCTGGCTTTCGGGACGGAGGAAACACCATATATTTT. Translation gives CASSPGFRDGGNTIYF.

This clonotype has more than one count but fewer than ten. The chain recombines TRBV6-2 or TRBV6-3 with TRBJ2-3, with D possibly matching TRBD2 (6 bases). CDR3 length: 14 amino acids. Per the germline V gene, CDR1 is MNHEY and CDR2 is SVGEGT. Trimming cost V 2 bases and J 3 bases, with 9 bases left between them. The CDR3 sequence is CASSYPGSTDTQYF. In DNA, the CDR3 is TGTGCCAGCAGTTACCCCGGGAGTACAGATACGCAGTATTTT.

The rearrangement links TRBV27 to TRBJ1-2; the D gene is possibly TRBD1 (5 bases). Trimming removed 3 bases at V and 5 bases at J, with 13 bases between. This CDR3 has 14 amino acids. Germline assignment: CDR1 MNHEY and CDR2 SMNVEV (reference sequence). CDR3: CASSLGVAGYGYTF. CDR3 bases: TGTGCCAGCAGTTTGGGGGTTGCTGGATATGGCTACACCTTC.

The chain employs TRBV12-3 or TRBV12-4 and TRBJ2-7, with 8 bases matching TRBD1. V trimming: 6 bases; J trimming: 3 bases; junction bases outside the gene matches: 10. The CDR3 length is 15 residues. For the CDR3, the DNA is TGTGCCAGCAGCTCACGGACAGGGCACTTCTACGAGCAGTACTTC. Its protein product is CASSSRTGHFYEQYF.